Presented here are 24 T cell receptor beta chains from one specimen sequenced in a study of blood T cell repertoires in COVID-19. TCRdb's copy holds only in-frame clones and misses some; the assay was immunoSEQ multiplex PCR. The profile shows hundreds of thousands of clones, 85% of them singletons. The specimen was PBMCs or T cells enriched from blood (not recorded which). Receptors were obtained from a woman aged 25 to 45 who had been exposed to COVID-19.

J is TRBJ2-2 and V is TRBV9; D perhaps matches TRBD1 (6 bases). V lost 0 bases, J lost 7 bases, and 10 bases lay in between. Germline CDR1 SGDLS, CDR2 YYNGEE. The CDR3 has 14 residues. In nucleotides, the CDR3 is TGTGCCAGCAGCGTAGACAGGGCGGGCGGGGAGCTGTTTTTT. Translation: CASSVDRAGGELFF. The full variable domain, rest sourced from reference TRBV9 and TRBJ2-2, is DSGVTQTPKHLITATGQRVTLRCSPRSGDLSVYWYQQSLDQGLQFLIQYYNGEERAKGNILERFSAQQFPDLHSELNLSSLELGDSALYFCASSVDRAGGELFFGEGSRLTVL.

The chain links TRBV12-3 or TRBV12-4 to TRBJ1-6, with no clear D. The CDR3 totals 11 residues. The V end lost 8 bases, the J end lost 13 bases, and 12 bases lay between the germline ends. This chain's CDR3 is CASGDLAPLHF. In nucleotides, the CDR3 is TGTGCCAGCGGAGATTTGGCGCCCCTCCACTTT.

The V and J genes are TRBV28 and TRBJ1-2; TRBD1 is a possible D gene (6 bases). This CDR3 is built from 13 residues. Trimming left V 2 bases short and J 5 bases short, with 9 bases between. Per germline, CDR1 MDHEN and CDR2 SYDVKM. The CDR3 region is CASSLRTEYGYTF. The DNA for the CDR3 is TGTGCCAGCAGTTTAAGGACAGAGTATGGCTACACCTTC.

The V gene is TRBV4-2, the J gene TRBJ1-5; perhaps TRBD1 as D (5 bases). The ends were cut back, 0 bases at V and 7 bases at J, with 19 bases in the middle. CDR3 length: 17 amino acids. In germline, CDR1 is LGHNA, CDR2 YNFKEQ. The CDR3 DNA follows: TGTGCCAGCAGCCAAGATGGAGGGCGTGCAGGGTGGCAGCCCCAGCATTTT. This gives the protein CASSQDGGRAGWQPQHF.

The chain has TRBV28 and TRBJ2-2; 9 bases map to TRBD1. V trimming: 2 bases; J trimming: 0 bases; junction bases outside the gene matches: 1. CDR3 size: 16 residues. The germline V gene encodes CDR1 MDHEN and CDR2 SYDVKM. DNA of the CDR3: TGTGCCAGCAGTTTACGGACAGGGGCGAACACCGGGGAGCTGTTTTTT. Amino acid sequence: CASSLRTGANTGELFF.

This clone came up many times. The chain joins TRBV7-9 to TRBJ2-1, with D hard to call. The CDR3 extends over 15 amino acids. The V and J ends lost 5 bases and 0 bases respectively, with 11 bases between them. CDR1 is SEHNR and CDR2 is FQNEAQ in the germline V gene (reference sequence). The CDR3: CASSPGRSSYNEQFF. DNA of the CDR3: TGTGCCAGCAGCCCCGGTAGGAGCTCCTACAATGAGCAGTTCTTC.

The chain links TRBV30 to TRBJ2-1; the match to TRBD2 covers 12 bases. Per germline, CDR1 GTSNPN and CDR2 SVGIG (reference sequence). V trimming: 0 bases; J trimming: 8 bases; junction bases outside the gene matches: 11. CDR3 length equals 17 residues. This CDR3 is CAWSVLLLAGGPYEQFF. CDR3 DNA sequence: TGTGCCTGGAGTGTACTTCTCCTAGCGGGAGGGCCATATGAGCAGTTCTTC.

The chain uses TRBV19 and TRBJ1-5; D is uncertain. The V gene's germline CDR1 is LNHDA and CDR2 SQIVND (reference sequence). V lost 5 bases to trimming and J lost 8 bases, with 10 bases between them. There are 12 residues in the CDR3. The CDR3, as DNA: TGTGCCAGTAGTCATGAACCTAAGCCCCAGCATTTT. Translation gives CASSHEPKPQHF.

The genes are TRBV2 and TRBJ2-1; weak D call: TRBD2 (6 bases). The CDR3 covers 13 residues. V was shortened by 8 bases and J by 6 bases, with 14 bases between the two germline ends. Germline CDR1 reads SNHLY; CDR2 reads FYNNEI. This CDR3 reads CASLKTSANEQFF. For the CDR3, the DNA is TGTGCCAGCCTCAAGACTAGTGCCAATGAGCAGTTCTTC. Using reference TRBV2 and TRBJ2-1 for the parts outside the CDR3, the full variable domain is EPEVTQTPSHQVTQMGQEVILRCVPISNHLYFYWYRQILGQKVEFLVSFYNNEISEKSEIFDDQFSVERPDGSNFTLKIRSTKLEDSAMYFCASLKTSANEQFFGPGTRLTVL.

This clone was detected only once. V and J are TRBV3-1 (or the pseudogene TRBV3-2) and TRBJ2-6, with D maybe TRBD1 (5 bases). The CDR3 consists of 17 residues. Germline CDR1 reads LGHDT; CDR2 reads YNNKEL (reference sequence). V lost 1 base and J 1 base, leaving 11 bases between the germline ends. The DNA of the CDR3 is TGTGCCAGCAGCCAAGTTGCAGGGATGTCTGGGGCCAACGTCCTGACTTTC. Residues: CASSQVAGMSGANVLTF.

The CDR3: CASRSGGAYLMNTEAFF. Written as DNA, the CDR3 is TGTGCCAGCAGGTCAGGAGGGGCGTATCTTATGAACACTGAAGCTTTCTTT. The J gene is TRBJ1-1, the V gene TRBV21-1. TRBV21-1 is marked as a pseudogene. The CDR3 consists of 17 residues.

The chain's CDR3 is CASSVELAGGYEQYF. As DNA, the CDR3 is TGTGCCAGCAGCGTAGAACTAGCGGGAGGCTACGAGCAGTACTTC. This chain uses TRBV9 with TRBJ2-7; 12 nucleotides agree with TRBD2. V dropped 0 bases and J dropped 3; count of bases not matched to a gene: 1. The length of the CDR3 is 15 residues. CDR1 is SGDLS, CDR2 YYNGEE, per germline.

The chain carries TRBV28 and TRBJ1-4; D gene unclear. The germline V gene encodes CDR1 MDHEN and CDR2 SYDVKM. The CDR3 spans 14 residues. Trimming pared 3 bases from V and 5 bases from J, leaving 10 bases between. This CDR3 reads CASSFSIYNEKLFF. DNA of the CDR3: TGTGCCAGCAGTTTTAGCATATACAATGAAAAACTGTTTTTT.

The chain joins TRBV5-1 to TRBJ1-4; TRBD1 aligns across 11 bases. J gave up 8 bases and V 0 bases, and 9 bases lay outside the gene matches. This CDR3 comprises 17 residues. Per germline, CDR1 SGHRS and CDR2 YFSETQ. The CDR3 reads CASSLVLGTGGGEKLFF. In nucleotides, the CDR3 is TGCGCCAGCAGCTTGGTCCTGGGGACAGGGGGAGGAGAAAAACTGTTTTTT.

V usage is TRBV4-2 and J usage is TRBJ1-2; 7 bases align to TRBD1. The germline gives CDR1 LGHNA, CDR2 YNFKEQ. Trimming at V came to 1 base and at J to 4 bases, leaving 6 bases not matched to a gene. The CDR3 is 15 amino acids. This CDR3 reads CASSQGNRGPYGYTF. The CDR3 DNA follows: TGTGCCAGCAGCCAAGGTAACAGGGGACCCTATGGCTACACCTTC.

V is TRBV7-3 and J is TRBJ2-1, with D perhaps matching TRBD1 (5 bases). The germline V and J ends were trimmed by 4 bases and 4 bases, with 14 bases remaining between them. Germline V CDR1 and CDR2: SGHTA, FQGTGA. This CDR3 is built from 15 residues. Here the CDR3 DNA reads TGTGCCAGCAGCTCACTTCTGACAGCTTACAATGAGCAGTTCTTC. This codes for CASSSLLTAYNEQFF.

The V gene is TRBV2, the J gene TRBJ1-1; maybe TRBD1 (5 bases). V lost 4 bases and J 5 bases, leaving 14 bases between the germline ends. The CDR3 runs to 14 residues. The V gene's germline CDR1 is SNHLY and CDR2 FYNNEI. CDR3 nucleotides: TGTGCCAGCAGTGGCGGGGGAAGCTGGACTGAAGCTTTCTTT. It encodes CASSGGGSWTEAFF.

The chain has TRBV18 and TRBJ1-2; the D gene is possibly TRBD1 (5 bases). Trimming took 3 bases from V and 6 from J, leaving 11 bases between them. Germline CDR1 and CDR2: KGHSH and LQKENI. This CDR3 contains 13 residues. CDR3 sequence: CASSPGLGDGYTF. In nucleotides, the CDR3 is TGTGCCAGCTCACCGGGACTCGGAGATGGCTACACCTTC.

This clone was counted only a few times. CDR3 amino acids: CASSYRTGISYNEQFF. The CDR3 DNA follows: TGTGCCAGCAGTTACAGAACAGGGATATCCTACAATGAGCAGTTCTTC. The chain joins TRBV6-6 to TRBJ2-1; possibly TRBD1 for D (6 bases). V was clipped by 2 bases and J by 1 base, with 12 bases between them. There are 16 residues in the CDR3. Germline V lookup: CDR1 MNHNY, CDR2 SVGAGI (reference sequence).

This clone came up a few times. The chain joins TRBV24-1 to TRBJ2-7, with TRBD1 matching over 9 bases. Germline V gene lookup returns CDR1 KGHDR and CDR2 SFDVKD. The CDR3 extends over 13 amino acids. The V segment lost 0 bases and the J segment 12 bases; nucleotides outside the gene matches: 5. The CDR3 DNA is TGTGCCACCAGTGATTTGCCTGGGACAGGGCTGTACTTC. Its protein product is CATSDLPGTGLYF.

The J gene is TRBJ2-5, the V gene TRBV18; D remains ambiguous. The germline V gene has CDR1 KGHSH and CDR2 LQKENI. The V end lost 3 bases, the J end lost 5 bases, and 13 bases lay between the germline ends. This CDR3 spans 14 amino acids. The CDR3 DNA sequence: TGTGCCAGCTCACCTTCTACGAGGCAGGAGACCCAGTACTTC. This encodes CASSPSTRQETQYF.

CDR3 coding DNA: TGCAGTGCTAGTCAAACGCGCGCCACCGGGGAGCTGTTTTTT. This codes for CSASQTRATGELFF. The rearrangement joins TRBV20-1 to TRBJ2-2; no clear D gene. The CDR3 spans 14 residues. Germline CDR1 DFQATT, CDR2 SNEGSKA (reference sequence). Trimming stripped 3 bases from V and 4 bases from J, with 12 bases between.

CDR3 region: CASSALPDSSYEQYF. CDR3 DNA sequence: TGTGCCAGCAGCGCCCTTCCCGACAGCTCCTACGAGCAGTACTTC. This chain uses TRBV9 with TRBJ2-7; a possible D gene is TRBD1 (5 bases). Germline V gene data show CDR1 as SGDLS and CDR2 as YYNGEE. The CDR3 sequence is 15 residues long. V was trimmed by 3 bases and J by 0 bases, leaving 13 bases between them. Full variable domain (remainder filled in from reference TRBV9 and TRBJ2-7): DSGVTQTPKHLITATGQRVTLRCSPRSGDLSVYWYQQSLDQGLQFLIQYYNGEERAKGNILERFSAQQFPDLHSELNLSSLELGDSALYFCASSALPDSSYEQYFGPGTRLTVT.

The chain has TRBV7-8 and TRBJ1-2; D might be TRBD1 (5 bases). Germline V CDR1 and CDR2: SGHVS, FQNEAQ. The CDR3 is 12 amino acids. The ends were cut back, 5 bases at V and 4 bases at J, with 8 bases in the middle. The CDR3, as DNA: TGTGCCAGCAGCCCCGACAGCTATGGCTACACCTTC. Translated: CASSPDSYGYTF.